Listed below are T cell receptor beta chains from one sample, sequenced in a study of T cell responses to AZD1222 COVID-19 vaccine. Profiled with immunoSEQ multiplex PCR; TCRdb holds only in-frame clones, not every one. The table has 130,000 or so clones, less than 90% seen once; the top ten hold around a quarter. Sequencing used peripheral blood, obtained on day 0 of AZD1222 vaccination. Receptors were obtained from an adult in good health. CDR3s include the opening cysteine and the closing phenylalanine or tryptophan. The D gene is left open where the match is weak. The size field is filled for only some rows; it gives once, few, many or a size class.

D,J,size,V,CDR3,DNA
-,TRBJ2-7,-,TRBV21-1,CASSKGRAYEQYF,TGTGCCAGCAGCAAGGGCAGGGCCTACGAGCAGTACTTC
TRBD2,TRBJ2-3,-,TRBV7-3,CASSLGLAGADTQYF,TGTGCCAGCAGCTTAGGATTAGCGGGAGCGGATACGCAGTATTTT
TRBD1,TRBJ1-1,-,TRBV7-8,CASSLGQGPTEAFF,TGTGCCAGCAGCTTGGGACAGGGTCCCACTGAAGCTTTCTTT
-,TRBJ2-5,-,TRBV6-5,CASSYTSFTTYGTQYF,TGTGCCAGCAGTTACACCTCCTTTACCACGTACGGGACCCAGTACTTC
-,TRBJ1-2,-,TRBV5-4,CASTHEQGNHGYTF,TGTGCCAGCACCCATGAGCAGGGGAACCATGGCTACACCTTC
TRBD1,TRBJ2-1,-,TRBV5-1,CASSLAETGGDEQFF,TGCGCCAGCAGCTTGGCCGAGACAGGGGGCGATGAGCAGTTCTTC
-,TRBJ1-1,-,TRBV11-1,CASSLVPGEAFF,TGTGCCAGCAGCTTAGTTCCGGGTGAAGCTTTCTTT
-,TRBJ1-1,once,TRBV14,CASSPQGAQNTEAFF,TGTGCCAGCAGCCCCCAGGGAGCGCAGAACACTGAAGCTTTCTTT
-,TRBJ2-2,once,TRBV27,CASTYGGPNTGELFF,TGTGCCAGCACCTACGGGGGGCCGAACACCGGGGAGCTGTTTTTT
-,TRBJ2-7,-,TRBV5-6,CASSLRRRYEQYF,TGTGCCAGCAGCTTGCGGAGACGCTACGAGCAGTACTTC
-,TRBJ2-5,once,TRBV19,CASRAGQIETQYF,TGTGCCAGTAGGGCGGGACAAATAGAGACCCAGTACTTC
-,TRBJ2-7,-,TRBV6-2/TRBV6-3,CASSRGQIYYEQYF,TGTGCCAGCAGCCGCGGACAGATTTACTACGAGCAGTACTTC
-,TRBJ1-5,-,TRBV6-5,CASSLTWDSNQPQHF,TGTGCCAGCAGCCTGACTTGGGACTCCAATCAGCCCCAGCATTTT
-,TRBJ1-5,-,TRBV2,CASSVRGNQPQHF,TGTGCCAGCAGTGTTAGGGGGAATCAGCCCCAGCATTTT
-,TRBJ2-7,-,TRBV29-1,CSVGPQSGQGEQYF,TGCAGCGTTGGACCCCAAAGTGGGCAGGGCGAGCAGTACTTC
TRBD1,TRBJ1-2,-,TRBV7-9,CAGTQGGYGYTF,TGTGCCGGAACACAGGGGGGCTATGGCTACACCTTC
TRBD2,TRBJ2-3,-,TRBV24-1,CATSDGAGGTDTQYF,TGTGCCACCAGTGACGGTGCGGGGGGCACAGATACGCAGTATTTT
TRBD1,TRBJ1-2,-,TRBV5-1,CASSLGTGGNYGYTF,TGCGCCAGCAGCCTCGGGACAGGGGGGAACTATGGCTACACCTTC
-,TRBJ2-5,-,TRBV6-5,CASSHPSGVQETQYF,TGTGCCAGCAGTCACCCTTCGGGGGTCCAAGAGACCCAGTACTTC
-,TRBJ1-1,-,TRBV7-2,CASSLRTEGRGAFF,TGTGCCAGCAGCTTGAGGACAGAGGGGAGGGGAGCTTTCTTT
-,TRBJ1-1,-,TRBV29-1,CSVDPLWAQGEAFF,TGCAGCGTTGACCCCCTGTGGGCGCAAGGTGAAGCTTTCTTT
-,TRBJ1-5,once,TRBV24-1,CATSDWTVSGPQHF,TGTGCCACCAGTGACTGGACAGTCTCCGGGCCCCAGCATTTT
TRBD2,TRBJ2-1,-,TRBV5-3,CARPFSREGTYNEQFF,TGTGCCAGGCCGTTTTCGCGGGAGGGTACCTACAATGAGCAGTTCTTC
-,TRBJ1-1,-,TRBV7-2,CASSLRQTTEAFF,TGTGCCAGCAGCCTACGACAGACCACTGAAGCTTTCTTT
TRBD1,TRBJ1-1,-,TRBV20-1,CSASSPGFISGGKTEAFF,TGCAGTGCTAGTTCTCCTGGCTTTATCTCAGGGGGCAAGACTGAAGCTTTCTTT
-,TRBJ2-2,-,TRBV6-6,CASRGSGLGNTGELFF,TGTGCCAGCAGGGGGTCGGGACTGGGGAACACCGGGGAGCTGTTTTTT
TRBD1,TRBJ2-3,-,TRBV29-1,CSVDQGVSTDTQYF,TGCAGCGTTGATCAGGGGGTTAGCACAGATACGCAGTATTTT
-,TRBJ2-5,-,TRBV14,CASSQEGQETQYF,TGTGCCAGCAGCCAAGAGGGCCAAGAGACCCAGTACTTC
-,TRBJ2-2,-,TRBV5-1,CASSLSIGGGREAGELFF,TGCGCCAGCAGCTTGTCCATCGGTGGGGGGCGCGAGGCCGGGGAGCTGTTTTTT
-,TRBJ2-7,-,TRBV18,CASSPNKQISYEQYF,TGTGCCAGCTCACCAAACAAACAAATCTCCTACGAGCAGTACTTC
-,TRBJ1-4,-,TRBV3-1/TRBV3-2,CASGSPGVREKLFF,TGTGCCAGCGGCTCCCCCGGGGTTCGGGAAAAACTGTTTTTT
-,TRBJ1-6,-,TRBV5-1,CASTPSSYNSPLHF,TGCGCCAGCACCCCGAGCTCCTATAATTCACCCCTCCACTTT
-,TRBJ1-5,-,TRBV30,CAWTEQGSSNQPQHF,TGTGCCTGGACAGAACAGGGATCGAGCAATCAGCCCCAGCATTTT
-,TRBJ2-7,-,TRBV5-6,CASSQTSYEQYF,TGTGCCAGCAGTCAGACAAGCTACGAGCAGTACTTC
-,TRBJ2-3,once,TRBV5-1,CASSLEGTRGLTDTQYF,TGCGCCAGCAGCTTGGAAGGGACTAGGGGGCTCACAGATACGCAGTATTTT
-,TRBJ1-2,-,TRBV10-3,CAIGTADGYTF,TGTGCCATCGGAACAGCGGATGGCTACACCTTC
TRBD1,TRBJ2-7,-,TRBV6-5,CASSNDRASYEQYF,TGTGCCAGCAGTAACGACAGGGCTTCCTACGAGCAGTACTTC
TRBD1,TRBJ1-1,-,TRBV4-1,CASSPSDRGEAFF,TGCGCCAGCAGCCCCTCCGACAGGGGTGAAGCTTTCTTT
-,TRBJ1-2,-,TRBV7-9,CASSLGGIYYGYTF,TGTGCCAGCAGCTTAGGAGGCATCTACTATGGCTACACCTTC
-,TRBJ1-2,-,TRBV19,CASSTPGLNYGYTF,TGTGCCAGTAGTACACCGGGACTTAACTATGGCTACACCTTC
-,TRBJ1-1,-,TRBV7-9,CASSPVVGDTEAFF,TGTGCCAGCAGCCCAGTGGTGGGGGACACTGAAGCTTTCTTT
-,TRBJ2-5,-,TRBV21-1,CASSKTNGGRGETQYF,TGTGCCAGCAGCAAAACAAATGGCGGGAGAGGTGAGACCCAGTACTTC
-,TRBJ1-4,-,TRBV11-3,CASSLVRGGEKLFF,TGTGCCAGCAGCTTAGTCAGGGGCGGTGAAAAACTGTTTTTT
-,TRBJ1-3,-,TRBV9,CASSSQDAKYPNTIYF,TGTGCCAGCAGCTCACAAGACGCGAAATACCCAAACACCATATATTTT
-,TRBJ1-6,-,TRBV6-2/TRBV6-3,CASSFTDSPLHF,TGTGCCAGCAGTTTTACCGATTCACCCCTCCACTTT
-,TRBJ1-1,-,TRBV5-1,CASSLGDMNTEAFF,TGCGCCAGCAGCTTGGGGGACATGAACACTGAAGCTTTCTTT
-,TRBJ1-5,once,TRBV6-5,CASRRTRDSGPQHF,TGTGCCAGCCGGAGGACCAGGGATTCTGGGCCCCAGCATTTT
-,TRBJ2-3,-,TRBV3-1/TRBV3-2,CASSQNLGGTDTQYF,TGTGCCAGCAGCCAAAATTTGGGGGGCACAGATACGCAGTATTTT
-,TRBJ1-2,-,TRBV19,CASSTGPRSYGYTF,TGTGCCAGTAGTACAGGCCCCCGGAGCTATGGCTACACCTTC
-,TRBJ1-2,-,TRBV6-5,CASSYSILVNYGYTF,TGTGCCAGCAGTTACTCGATACTGGTGAACTATGGCTACACCTTC
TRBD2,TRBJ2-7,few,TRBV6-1,CASSEPGLAGYEQYF,TGTGCCAGCAGTGAACCGGGACTAGCGGGGTACGAGCAGTACTTC
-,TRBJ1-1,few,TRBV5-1,CASSLVGVNTEAFF,TGCGCCAGCAGCTTGGTTGGGGTAAACACTGAAGCTTTCTTT
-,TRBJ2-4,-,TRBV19,CASTHPQAKNIQYF,TGTGCCAGTACCCACCCCCAGGCCAAAAACATTCAGTACTTC
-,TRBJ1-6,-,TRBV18,CASSPLSTDNSPLHF,TGTGCCAGCTCACCACTGTCGACAGATAATTCACCCCTCCACTTT